The 27 T cell receptor beta chains reported below all come from one sample, sequenced in a study of blood T cell repertoires in COVID-19. The protocol was immunoSEQ multiplex PCR, while the TCRdb copy is restricted to in-frame clones and leaves out a portion. The sample records a few hundred thousand clones, approximately 89% being singletons. The sample consisted of peripheral blood. These TCRs come from a woman aged 30 to 39 who had recovered from COVID-19.

The J gene is TRBJ1-5, the V gene TRBV19, with TRBD1 as a possible D gene (6 bases). V was trimmed by 6 bases and J by 7 bases, leaving 19 bases between them. Germline V gene sequence: CDR1 LNHDA, CDR2 SQIVND (reference sequence). The CDR3 has 15 residues. The chain's CDR3 is CASSTLHREIQPQHF. The CDR3, as DNA: TGTGCCAGTAGCACACTTCACAGGGAGATCCAGCCCCAGCATTTT.

This clone has only a few counts. The chain joins TRBV18 to TRBJ1-3, with 9 positions matching TRBD1. Germline CDR1 reads KGHSH; CDR2 reads LQKENI. The V and J ends lost 6 bases and 5 bases, in that order; junction bases with no gene match: 5. This CDR3 comprises 14 residues. The CDR3 DNA sequence: TGTGCCAGCTCCCCGACAGGGGGTCGAAACACCATATATTTT. Translation gives CASSPTGGRNTIYF.

The chain recombines TRBV9 with TRBJ1-3, with a weak D call TRBD1 (6 bases). Trimming removed 0 bases at V and 8 bases at J, with 12 bases between. The germline V gene encodes CDR1 SGDLS and CDR2 YYNGEE. This CDR3 contains 14 residues. CDR3 in DNA: TGTGCCAGCAGCGTAGCGGGGGGCGAGGACACCATATATTTT. This gives the protein CASSVAGGEDTIYF. The full variable domain, completed using reference TRBV9 and TRBJ1-3, is DSGVTQTPKHLITATGQRVTLRCSPRSGDLSVYWYQQSLDQGLQFLIQYYNGEERAKGNILERFSAQQFPDLHSELNLSSLELGDSALYFCASSVAGGEDTIYFGEGSWLTVV.

This chain uses TRBV4-2 with TRBJ1-6; D not certain. Germline CDR1 is LGHNA and CDR2 is YNFKEQ. Trimming took off 4 bases at V and 0 bases at J, with 10 bases between the two ends. This CDR3 is built from 16 residues. The CDR3 loop reads CASSPQGSSYNSPLHF. The CDR3 DNA reads TGTGCCAGCAGCCCCCAAGGGAGCTCCTATAATTCACCCCTCCACTTT.

This clone appeared once. At the DNA level, this CDR3 is encoded by other sequences in the same sample as well. V gene TRBV11-2 combines with J gene TRBJ2-7, with 10 bases identical to TRBD1. The CDR3 consists of 14 residues. The germline CDR1 and CDR2 sequences are SGHAT and FQNNGV. V dropped 5 bases and J dropped 3; count of bases not matched to a gene: 4. CDR3: CASSPRDRGYEQYF. In DNA form, the CDR3 reads TGTGCCAGCAGCCCACGGGACAGGGGCTACGAGCAGTACTTC.

CDR3 loop: CSVEEMEASGGDEQFF. The DNA of the CDR3 is TGCAGCGTTGAGGAAATGGAGGCTAGCGGGGGAGACGAGCAGTTCTTC. This chain joins TRBV29-1 and TRBJ2-1, with TRBD2 matching 10 bases. With V trimmed by 3 bases and J by 10 bases, 15 bases remained unmatched. The CDR3 runs to 16 residues. Germline lookup yields CDR1 SQVTM and CDR2 ANQGSEA.

V and J are TRBV27 and TRBJ1-2, with 8 bases identical to TRBD1. This CDR3 has 15 amino acids. Germline V gives CDR1 MNHEY, CDR2 SMNVEV (reference sequence). V shed 4 bases and J 2 bases; nucleotides not matched to a gene: 6. The CDR3 DNA is TGTGCCAGCAGTTCCGGGGACAGGCCGAACTATGGCTACACCTTC. Amino acids: CASSSGDRPNYGYTF.

The chain has TRBV4-1 and TRBJ1-4; D is unclear. V was cut by 2 bases and J by 5 bases, with 9 bases left in between. CDR3 length equals 14 residues. CDR1 and CDR2 (germline): MGHRA, YSYEKL. The CDR3 nucleotides are TGCGCCAGCAGCCAAAGACTCCTCAATGAAAAACTGTTTTTT. Translating gives CASSQRLLNEKLFF.

The genes are TRBV3-1 (or the pseudogene TRBV3-2) and TRBJ1-3; 7 nucleotides agree with TRBD1. This CDR3 has 18 residues. Germline trimming cut 5 bases from V and 0 bases from J; bases unmatched to any gene: 13. CDR1 and CDR2 from the germline V gene are LGHDT and YNNKEL (reference sequence). CDR3 sequence (DNA): TGTGCCAGCAGCAAGACAGGGCTCTTCCCCTCCTCTGGAAACACCATATATTTT. Its protein product is CASSKTGLFPSSGNTIYF.

CDR3 nucleotide sequence: TGCGCCAGCAGTAAGGGACAGAGGGCACCCCTCCACTTT. Translated, it gives CASSKGQRAPLHF. The V and J genes are TRBV5-1 and TRBJ1-6; 7 positions match TRBD1. The ends lost 5 bases at V and 11 bases at J; junction bases unmatched: 7. This CDR3 is built from 13 residues. CDR1 is SGHRS and CDR2 is YFSETQ in the germline V gene.

This clone occurred a few times. Other DNA sequences from this sample encode an identical CDR3 as well. This rearrangement joins TRBV3-1 (or the pseudogene TRBV3-2) to TRBJ2-2, with TRBD2 matching over 7 bases. The V segment lost 2 bases and the J segment 5 bases; nucleotides outside the gene matches: 5. This CDR3 has 15 amino acids. From germline, CDR1 is LGHDT and CDR2 YNNKEL (reference sequence). CDR3 DNA: TGTGCCAGCAGCCAAAGACTAGCTGTGACCGGGGAGCTGTTTTTT. Its translation: CASSQRLAVTGELFF.

This chain joins TRBV2 and TRBJ1-5, with a tentative D call TRBD1 (6 bases). This CDR3 has 13 residues. V dropped 6 bases and J dropped 4 bases, with 10 bases sitting between them. The V gene's germline CDR1 is SNHLY and CDR2 FYNNEI. The CDR3 spells CASRWTENQPQHF. The CDR3 nucleotides read TGTGCCAGCAGGTGGACAGAAAATCAGCCCCAGCATTTT. Filled out from reference TRBV2 and TRBJ1-5, the complete variable domain reads EPEVTQTPSHQVTQMGQEVILRCVPISNHLYFYWYRQILGQKVEFLVSFYNNEISEKSEIFDDQFSVERPDGSNFTLKIRSTKLEDSAMYFCASRWTENQPQHFGDGTRLSIL.

This clone was seen only a few times. The rearrangement links TRBV19 to TRBJ2-1; possible D gene TRBD2, 6 bases. In germline, CDR1 is LNHDA, CDR2 SQIVND (reference sequence). The germline V and J ends were trimmed by 6 bases and 3 bases, with 9 bases remaining between them. The CDR3 runs to 13 residues. Here the CDR3 reads CASSLANYNEQFF. The CDR3 coding sequence is TGTGCCAGTAGCCTAGCGAACTACAATGAGCAGTTCTTC. The full variable domain, in which reference TRBV19 and TRBJ2-1 provide the parts outside the CDR3, is DGGITQSPKYLFRKEGQNVTLSCEQNLNHDAMYWYRQDPGQGLRLIYYSQIVNDFQKGDIAEGYSVSREKKESFPLTVTSAQKNPTAFYLCASSLANYNEQFFGPGTRLTVL.

This clone was detected once. The chain carries TRBV12-3 or TRBV12-4 and TRBJ2-3; no reliable D call. Trimming removed 2 bases at V and 3 bases at J, with 6 bases between. The CDR3 has 13 residues. In DNA, the CDR3 is TGTGCCAGCAGTTTACCAGGTACAGATACGCAGTATTTT. Translated: CASSLPGTDTQYF.

CDR3 sequence reads: CASSKGTGQQKETQYF. CDR3 coding DNA: TGTGCCAGCAGCAAAGGGACGGGACAGCAAAAAGAGACCCAGTACTTC. The rearrangement links TRBV21-1 to TRBJ2-5; TRBD1 reflects the table's D call only, with no check against the DNA. TRBV21-1 is a pseudogene segment. The CDR3 is 16 residues long.

For this clone: The sample holds other DNA sequences that translate to the same CDR3. V is TRBV28 and J is TRBJ1-6; D remains ambiguous. Trimming took 1 base from V and 9 from J, leaving 4 bases between them. The germline V gene has CDR1 MDHEN and CDR2 SYDVKM. The CDR3 spans 12 residues. CDR3: CASSLSGSPLHF. The CDR3, as DNA: TGTGCCAGCAGTTTATCGGGTTCACCCCTCCACTTT.

The chain joins TRBV29-1 to TRBJ1-1; weak D call: TRBD1 (5 bases). The CDR3 sequence is 12 residues long. Germline lookup yields CDR1 SQVTM and CDR2 ANQGSEA. The V end was cut by 7 bases, the J end by 6 bases, with 15 bases between. CDR3 amino acids: CSAHFSGAEAFF. In DNA, the CDR3 is TGCAGCGCCCACTTTTCGGGGGCTGAAGCTTTCTTT.

This clone was recorded once. The chain uses TRBV19 and TRBJ1-1; perhaps TRBD1 as D (6 bases). The CDR3 runs 15 residues. Trimming stripped 5 bases from V and 4 bases from J, with 17 bases between. CDR1 is LNHDA, CDR2 SQIVND, per germline (reference sequence). The CDR3 DNA reads TGTGCCAGTAGTTTAACAGGGCTTGGAGGCACTGAAGCTTTCTTT. Translation gives CASSLTGLGGTEAFF.

The rearrangement links TRBV28 to TRBJ2-4, with D possibly being TRBD2 (7 bases). With 7 bases removed from V and 5 bases from J, the gap between germline ends came to 18 bases. Germline assignment: CDR1 MDHEN and CDR2 SYDVKM. This CDR3 spans 15 amino acids. This CDR3 reads CASTLGGAGENIQYF. The DNA of the CDR3 is TGTGCCAGCACCTTGGGGGGGGCTGGTGAAAACATTCAGTACTTC. The full variable domain, with the rest looked up from reference TRBV28 and TRBJ2-4, is DVKVTQSSRYLVKRTGEKVFLECVQDMDHENMFWYRQDPGLGLRLIYFSYDVKMKEKGDIPEGYSVSREKKERFSLILESASTNQTSMYLCASTLGGAGENIQYFGAGTRLSVL.

The genes are TRBV2 and TRBJ1-1; the D gene is possibly TRBD1 (5 bases). CDR1 SNHLY and CDR2 FYNNEI come from the germline V gene. This CDR3 is built from 11 residues. The germline V and J ends were trimmed by 4 bases and 7 bases, with 7 bases remaining between them. The CDR3 loop reads CASSGQFEAFF. In nucleotides, the CDR3 is TGTGCCAGCAGTGGACAGTTTGAAGCTTTCTTT. The whole variable domain, filled in from reference TRBV2 and TRBJ1-1, reads EPEVTQTPSHQVTQMGQEVILRCVPISNHLYFYWYRQILGQKVEFLVSFYNNEISEKSEIFDDQFSVERPDGSNFTLKIRSTKLEDSAMYFCASSGQFEAFFGQGTRLTVV.

The chain carries TRBV7-2 and TRBJ2-3; D might be TRBD2 (5 bases). The CDR3 is 13 amino acids. CDR1 and CDR2 (germline): SGHTA, FQGNSA. Trimming removed 6 bases from V and 0 bases from J, with 7 bases in between. The CDR3 sequence is CASRPGSTDTQYF. DNA for the CDR3: TGTGCCAGCAGGCCGGGGAGCACAGATACGCAGTATTTT.

The rearrangement uses TRBV6-1 and TRBJ2-3; 7 positions agree with TRBD2. V shed 3 bases and J 2 bases; nucleotides not matched to a gene: 5. Germline V gene sequence: CDR1 MNHNS, CDR2 SASEGT. This CDR3 has 15 amino acids. CDR3 nucleotides: TGTGCCAGCAGTGACCGGGGGGAGTCCACAGATACGCAGTATTTT. This encodes CASSDRGESTDTQYF.

This clone occurred a few times. The rearrangement links TRBV11-2 to TRBJ2-7, with a possible D match to TRBD1 (6 bases). Trimming stripped 0 bases from V and 0 bases from J, with 9 bases between. The CDR3 runs 15 residues. Germline V lookup: CDR1 SGHAT, CDR2 FQNNGV. CDR3 in amino acids: CASSLEVRGSYEQYF. The CDR3 coding sequence is TGTGCCAGCAGCTTAGAGGTCAGGGGCTCCTACGAGCAGTACTTC.

CDR3 DNA sequence: TGCAGCGGGTCGGGGGGGCGAGCTGGAAACACCATATATTTT. This sequence encodes CSGSGGRAGNTIYF. The chain employs TRBV29-1 and TRBJ1-3; tentatively, D is TRBD1 (6 bases). The germline gives CDR1 SQVTM, CDR2 ANQGSEA. The CDR3 length is 14 residues. The V end lost 7 bases, the J end lost 2 bases, and 15 bases lay between the germline ends.

This sequence joins TRBV4-2 and TRBJ1-1; weak D call: TRBD1 (6 bases). The CDR3 has 14 residues. Germline V gene data show CDR1 as LGHNA and CDR2 as YNFKEQ. The V gene lost 5 bases and the J gene lost 4 bases, with 14 bases spanning the gap. This CDR3 is CASSGAQGSTEAFF. The DNA for the CDR3 is TGTGCCAGCAGCGGAGCCCAGGGGAGCACTGAAGCTTTCTTT.

V is TRBV11-1 and J is TRBJ2-2; D gene uncertain. The CDR3 is 15 residues long. Germline CDR1 reads SGHAT; CDR2 reads FQDESV (reference sequence). The V and J ends lost 5 bases and 1 base respectively, with 11 bases between them. The DNA for the CDR3 is TGTGCCAGCAGCATCGCGACGGGGAACACCGGGGAGCTGTTTTTT. Protein product: CASSIATGNTGELFF.

The gene calls are TRBV29-1 and TRBJ2-7; a possible D gene is TRBD1 (6 bases). The germline CDR1 and CDR2 sequences are SQVTM and ANQGSEA. This CDR3 has 13 residues. Trimming took off 5 bases at V and 0 bases at J, with 11 bases between the two ends. The CDR3 DNA reads TGCAGCGTTCGGCAGGGGAGCTCCTACGAGCAGTACTTC. This translates into CSVRQGSSYEQYF.